This is a list of T cell receptor beta chains from one sample in a study of blood T cells in healthy people across ages. MiXCR, run by TCRdb on the 5' RACE reads, gives a single entry per CDR3 protein. Here the sample spans roughly 830,000 distinct CDR3 sequences, approximately 67% being singletons. Sequenced: blood. These receptors were collected from a man in his thirties or forties in good health. The CDR3 runs from the conserved cysteine through the conserved F or W. The D gene is left open where the match is weak. Clone size, where shown, is once, few, many, or a class for clones that have expanded.

clone size	D gene	V gene	J gene	CDR3 DNA	CDR3 protein
-	TRBD1	TRBV6-1	TRBJ2-2	TGTGCCAGCAGTGAGCTCAGGGGGAAAACCGGGGAGCTGTTTTTT	CASSELRGKTGELFF
-	-	TRBV5-1	TRBJ2-7	TGCGCCAGCAGATTTGAAGGTCCCCTTGGGGAGCAGTACTTC	CASRFEGPLGEQYF
few	-	TRBV9	TRBJ2-1	TGTGCCAGCAGCCCCCGGGAAGCGGGTGTCTACAATGAGCAGTTCTTC	CASSPREAGVYNEQFF
few	-	TRBV25-1	TRBJ1-2	TGTGCCAGCACAGGGACCTATGGCTACACCTTC	CASTGTYGYTF
-	TRBD2	TRBV20-1	TRBJ2-3	TGCAGTGCTAGTCGCGCTAGCGGCCCCAGGGATACGCAGTATTTT	CSASRASGPRDTQYF
-	-	TRBV20-1	TRBJ2-1	TGCAGTGCTAGAGTGTCCTCCCTCCACAATGAGCAGTTCTTC	CSARVSSLHNEQFF
many	-	TRBV4-2	TRBJ2-6	TGTGCCAGCAGCCGGGCGGGGGCCAACGTCCTGACTTTC	CASSRAGANVLTF
-	-	TRBV7-9	TRBJ1-1	TGTGCCAGCAGCGCTACCGTTGGGGCCCACACTGAAGCTTTCTTT	CASSATVGAHTEAFF
-	-	TRBV7-3	TRBJ1-4	TGTGCCAGCAGCCCTTTTTCCAGGGATCCCGCAACTAATGAAAAACTGTTTTTT	CASSPFSRDPATNEKLFF
few	-	TRBV7-8	TRBJ2-5	TGTGCCAGCAGCTTGTTTAAGGTCAGGGAGACCCAGTACTTC	CASSLFKVRETQYF
once	TRBD1	TRBV6-5	TRBJ1-5	TGTGCCAGCAGTTACGAGGGGACAGGGAGAGGGGCGGCCCAGCATTTT	CASSYEGTGRGAAQHF
-	-	TRBV7-3	TRBJ1-2	TGTGCCAGCAGCCCACGACAGGATGGTGGCTACACCTTC	CASSPRQDGGYTF
-	-	TRBV6-1	TRBJ1-3	TGTGCCAGCGGACTCGTGGGAGGCGAAGGAAGGGGAAACACCATATATTTT	CASGLVGGEGRGNTIYF
-	-	TRBV12-3/TRBV12-4	TRBJ1-5	TGTGCCAGCAGTTTAGGGGCAGCTAGCAATCAGCCCCAGCATTTT	CASSLGAASNQPQHF
many	-	TRBV7-2	TRBJ2-7	TGTGCCAGCAGCTTTACGGGGGGCGCCTACTACGAGCAGTACTTC	CASSFTGGAYYEQYF
few	TRBD1	TRBV29-1	TRBJ2-1	TGCAGCTCTTGCAGGCAGGGGGCCAGGGATGAGCAGTTCTTC	CSSCRQGARDEQFF
-	-	TRBV12-3/TRBV12-4	TRBJ1-6	TGTGCCAGCAGTTTAGACGGGAATTCACCCATCCACTTT	CASSLDGNSPIHF
-	TRBD2	TRBV7-2	TRBJ2-5	TGTGCCAGCAGCTTTAGCGGGGGGGAAGAGACCCAGTACTTC	CASSFSGGEETQYF
-	-	TRBV9	TRBJ2-6	TGTGCCAGCAGCGTAGTACTCTCTGGGGCCAACGTCCTGACTTTC	CASSVVLSGANVLTF
-	TRBD2	TRBV11-2	TRBJ2-1	TGTGCCAGCAGCTTGACAGACGGGGGGAACAATGAGCAGTTCTTC	CASSLTDGGNNEQFF
-	TRBD1	TRBV27	TRBJ1-5	TGTGCCAGCCGAACACAGGGGTTGCAGCAGCCCCAGCATTTT	CASRTQGLQQPQHF
-	TRBD2	TRBV6-5	TRBJ2-4	TGTGCCAGCAGAGGCGGGGGTGGAAACATTCAGTACTTC	CASRGGGGNIQYF
-	-	TRBV20-1	TRBJ2-1	TGCAGTGTCCCACAGGGAGTTGAGCAGTTCTTC	CSVPQGVEQFF
-	-	TRBV4-3	TRBJ2-1	TGCGCCAGCAGCGTCCGGGACTTCAATGAGCAGTTCTTC	CASSVRDFNEQFF
-	-	TRBV6-1	TRBJ1-1	TGTGCCAGCATGAGGGGGGGTGAAGCTTTCTTT	CASMRGGEAFF
-	TRBD1	TRBV29-1	TRBJ2-3	TGCAGCGTTGGAGGTTTAATTCCGGGACAGAGCACAGATACGCAGTATTTT	CSVGGLIPGQSTDTQYF
-	-	TRBV29-1	TRBJ2-7	TGCAGCGTTCGTGGGCAGGGAGCCACCTACGAGCAGTACTTC	CSVRGQGATYEQYF
few	-	TRBV6-1	TRBJ2-2	TGTGCCAGCAAATGGGGTGCCAGCCTTAACACCGGGGAGCTGTTTTTT	CASKWGASLNTGELFF
-	-	TRBV5-1	TRBJ2-7	TGCGCCAGCAGCCCATACCGGGAAGTAACTCGCGAGCAGTACTTC	CASSPYREVTREQYF
-	-	TRBV29-1	TRBJ2-3	TGCAGCGTTCCTAACAGGGCAGATACGCAGTATTTT	CSVPNRADTQYF
-	-	TRBV7-3	TRBJ2-1	TGTGCCAGCAGCCCCGGCTCCAGGGCCCCCAATGAGCAGTTCTTC	CASSPGSRAPNEQFF
-	-	TRBV20-1	TRBJ2-5	TGCAGTGCTCACGAGGACAAAGAAGAGACCCAGTACTTC	CSAHEDKEETQYF
few	-	TRBV4-2	TRBJ2-3	TGTGCCAGCAGCCAAGACCGTCGGACGGTTAGCACAGATACGCAGTATTTT	CASSQDRRTVSTDTQYF
-	TRBD1	TRBV6-4	TRBJ1-2	TGTGCCAGCAGTGGACAGGGCGACGGTGGCTACACCTTC	CASSGQGDGGYTF
few	-	TRBV12-3/TRBV12-4	TRBJ1-2	TGTGCCAGCAGAGATGGATCCTATGGCTACACCTTC	CASRDGSYGYTF
-	TRBD2	TRBV5-4	TRBJ2-1	TGTGCCAGCAGCCAAAAGACTAGCGGGGGGGCTCCCAATGAGCAGTTCTTC	CASSQKTSGGAPNEQFF
-	-	TRBV7-9	TRBJ2-1	TGTGCCAGCAGCCTATCTTCGATTGAGCAGTTCTTC	CASSLSSIEQFF
-	TRBD1	TRBV29-1	TRBJ2-7	TGCAGCGCCGACGGGACAGGGGGTGGAGAGCAGTACTTC	CSADGTGGGEQYF
few	-	TRBV7-9	TRBJ2-5	TGTGCCAGCATGATTCTTGCAGAGACCCAGTACTTC	CASMILAETQYF
-	TRBD2	TRBV20-1	TRBJ2-5	TGCAGTGCTAGAGCCCCGGGACTAGGAGGTGGAGAGACCCAGTACTTC	CSARAPGLGGGETQYF
-	-	TRBV20-1	TRBJ1-2	TGCAGTGCTAGGGGCTCCGCAGGGGTTTATAACTATGGCTACACCTTC	CSARGSAGVYNYGYTF
few	TRBD2	TRBV6-5	TRBJ2-1	TGTGCCAGCAGCTACGGGACTAGCGTGAGTAGGGAGCAGTTCTTC	CASSYGTSVSREQFF
few	-	TRBV28	TRBJ2-7	TGTGCCAGCAGGCAACAGGGAACAGTAGTATTTTCCGAGCAGTACTTC	CASRQQGTVVFSEQYF
once	-	TRBV7-8	TRBJ2-7	TGTGCCAGCAGCTTAGGGGCCGGTTTCGACGAGCAGTACTTC	CASSLGAGFDEQYF
many	-	TRBV29-1	TRBJ1-2	TGCAGCGTCCAACCCGAAAGGACCAGTGGCTACACCTTC	CSVQPERTSGYTF
-	TRBD1	TRBV6-5	TRBJ2-7	TGTGCCAGCTCTTCGCTGGACAGGGGGCCCGACGAGCAGTACTTC	CASSSLDRGPDEQYF
once	TRBD2	TRBV15	TRBJ2-7	TGTGCCACCAGCACCCTAGCGGGGGCTGACGAGCAGTACTTC	CATSTLAGADEQYF
-	-	TRBV2	TRBJ1-5	TGTGCCAGCAGTGAAGCGCTTAGGGACAGCAATCAGCCCCAGCATTTT	CASSEALRDSNQPQHF
few	-	TRBV9	TRBJ2-3	TGTGCCAGCAGCGTAGTGACTGCTAGCACAGATACGCAGTATTTT	CASSVVTASTDTQYF
-	TRBD2	TRBV11-1	TRBJ2-1	TGTGCCAGCAGCCGCCGATTAGCGGGCCTCTCCTACAATGAGCAGTTCTTC	CASSRRLAGLSYNEQFF
few	-	TRBV7-3	TRBJ2-1	TGTGCCAGCAGCGACCCAAGCTCCTACAATGAGCAGTTCTTC	CASSDPSSYNEQFF
once	TRBD2	TRBV10-3	TRBJ2-7	TGTGCCATCAAAGAGGGACTAGCAGGCTACGAGCAGTACTTC	CAIKEGLAGYEQYF
-	-	TRBV3-1	TRBJ2-4	TGTGCCAGCTCCGGAACCTCAGCCAAAAACATTCAGTACTTC	CASSGTSAKNIQYF
-	TRBD1	TRBV7-2	TRBJ2-7	TGTGCCAGCAGCCGCCGGACAGGGAGTGACGAGCAGTACTTC	CASSRRTGSDEQYF